This is a list of T cell receptor beta chains from one sample in a study of blood T cells in healthy people across ages. TCRdb recomputed calls from the 5' RACE reads with MiXCR, one row per CDR3 protein. The sample shows about a million distinct CDR3 sequences, more than 30% of them seen only once. The sequencing input was blood. The receptor source for this set is a man in his late teens or twenties in good health. CDR3s include the opening cysteine and the closing phenylalanine or tryptophan. The D gene is left open where the match is weak. Where a row states a size, it is once, few, many or the class of an expanded clone; other rows omit it.

CDR3,DNA,J,size,D,V
CASSLLDSGRLFF,TGCGCCAGCAGCCTGCTCGACAGTGGCAGACTGTTTTTT,TRBJ1-4,few,-,TRBV5-1
CSVDLGQGGETQYF,TGCAGCGTTGATCTGGGACAGGGTGGAGAGACCCAGTACTTC,TRBJ2-5,few,TRBD1,TRBV29-1
CASSQDILGPSNYGYTF,TGTGCCAGCAGCCAAGATATTCTCGGGCCCTCTAACTATGGCTACACCTTC,TRBJ1-2,many,-,TRBV3-1
CASSVGSGQYGYTF,TGTGCCAGCAGCGTAGGGTCCGGGCAATATGGCTACACCTTC,TRBJ1-2,few,-,TRBV9
CASSSQRGERANNKQFF,TGCGCCAGCAGCAGTCAGAGGGGGGAACGGGCTAACAATAAGCAGTTCTTC,TRBJ2-1,-,-,TRBV5-1
CSAKWTSGDLEKVYEQYF,TGCAGTGCAAAGTGGACTAGCGGGGACCTCGAAAAAGTCTACGAGCAGTACTTC,TRBJ2-7,many,TRBD2,TRBV20-1
CASSHRTGDGYTF,TGCGCCAGCAGCCACCGGACAGGGGATGGCTACACCTTC,TRBJ1-2,few,TRBD1,TRBV4-3
CASSLYGGSSYNEQYF,TGTGCCAGCAGTTTATACGGGGGCAGCTCCTACAATGAGCAGTACTTC,TRBJ2-5,-,-,TRBV27
CASSLGGWSTQYF,TGTGCCAGCAGCTTAGGGGGCTGGAGTACGCAGTATTTT,TRBJ2-3,few,-,TRBV7-8
CASSFGRASFNEQFF,TGTGCCAGCAGTTTCGGACGGGCGTCTTTCAATGAGCAGTTCTTC,TRBJ2-1,few,-,TRBV6-2/TRBV6-3
CASSLSWGGGRISNQPQHF,TGTGCCAGCAGTTTATCATGGGGTGGGGGTCGGATAAGCAATCAGCCCCAGCATTTT,TRBJ1-5,-,-,TRBV27
CASSFQPGQPQDTRYF,TGTGCCAGCAGCTTTCAACCGGGACAGCCCCAAGATACGCGGTATTTT,TRBJ2-3,-,TRBD1,TRBV7-3
CASSPSIDTQYF,TGTGCTAGCAGTCCGTCGATAGATACGCAGTATTTT,TRBJ2-3,few,-,TRBV12-3/TRBV12-4
CASTETSGGKYNEQFF,TGTGCCAGCACCGAGACTAGCGGGGGGAAATACAATGAGCAGTTCTTC,TRBJ2-1,few,TRBD2,TRBV6-6
CASSQPFRTWTESTIYF,TGTGCCAGCAGCCAACCCTTCAGGACATGGACCGAGAGCACCATATATTTT,TRBJ1-3,-,-,TRBV3-1
CASSPLTSSYEQYF,TGTGCCAGCAGTCCGCTGACTAGCTCCTACGAGCAGTACTTC,TRBJ2-7,-,-,TRBV7-2
CVSTATGNNEQFF,TGCGTCAGCACCGCTACAGGGAACAATGAGCAGTTCTTC,TRBJ2-1,-,-,TRBV5-1
CASSQELRTASRTQFF,TGTGCCAGTAGCCAAGAATTGAGAACCGCTTCTAGGACCCAGTTCTTC,TRBJ2-1,-,-,TRBV3-1
CASSREGRRPDTQYF,TGCGCCAGCAGCCGAGAGGGACGGCGGCCAGATACGCAGTATTTT,TRBJ2-3,-,-,TRBV4-3
CASSVGASVETQYF,TGTGCCAGCAGCGTAGGAGCTAGCGTGGAGACCCAGTACTTC,TRBJ2-5,few,-,TRBV9
CAWSQGINQPQHF,TGTGCCTGGTCACAGGGAATCAATCAGCCCCAGCATTTT,TRBJ1-5,-,-,TRBV30
CASSLVGTLGRNEQYF,TGTGCCAGCAGCTTAGTGGGGACGCTGGGGAGGAATGAGCAGTACTTC,TRBJ2-5,-,-,TRBV11-2
CASSVNAGGNLGGYTF,TGTGCCAGCAGCGTTAATGCAGGAGGGAATCTCGGGGGCTACACCTTC,TRBJ1-2,few,-,TRBV9
CASSPGTSGRDGQFF,TGTGCCAGCAGCCCAGGGACTAGCGGTAGAGATGGGCAGTTCTTC,TRBJ2-1,-,TRBD2,TRBV7-7
CASSRGSDNEQYF,TGCGCCAGCAGCCGGGGATCAGACAATGAGCAGTACTTC,TRBJ2-5,-,-,TRBV5-1
CASSLETGSDTEAFF,TGCGCCAGCAGCTTGGAGACAGGGTCGGACACTGAAGCTTTCTTT,TRBJ1-1,-,TRBD1,TRBV5-1
CASSATGYPNEQFF,TGCGCCAGCAGCGCAACAGGATACCCCAATGAGCAGTTCTTC,TRBJ2-1,-,-,TRBV5-1
CASNLYRDSQYF,TGTGCCAGCAATCTTTACAGGGACTCGCAGTATTTT,TRBJ2-3,-,-,TRBV2
CSARGGVPDTQYF,TGCAGTGCTAGGGGCGGGGTCCCCGATACGCAGTATTTT,TRBJ2-3,-,-,TRBV20-1
CASSPWEENTEAFF,TGTGCCAGCTCACCTTGGGAGGAGAACACTGAAGCTTTCTTT,TRBJ1-1,few,-,TRBV18
CASSVGYRAYNTEAFF,TGTGCCAGCAGCGTGGGTTACCGGGCCTATAACACTGAAGCTTTCTTT,TRBJ1-1,few,-,TRBV9
CASSLKVGPNYGYTF,TGTGCCAGCAGTTTAAAGGTGGGCCCTAACTATGGCTACACCTTC,TRBJ1-2,-,-,TRBV27
CASSFLGGETQYF,TGTGCCAGCAGTTTCCTTGGGGGGGAGACCCAGTACTTC,TRBJ2-5,few,-,TRBV12-3/TRBV12-4
CASSFGGGAPVPYNEQYF,TGTGCCAGCAGTTTTGGCGGGGGGGCCCCCGTACCCTACAATGAGCAGTACTTC,TRBJ2-5,-,TRBD2,TRBV12-3/TRBV12-4
CASSAGPGGEKLFF,TGTGCCAGCAGCGCCGGACCGGGGGGTGAAAAACTGTTTTTT,TRBJ1-4,-,-,TRBV9
CASNLAESDPEAFF,TGTGCCAGCAATTTGGCAGAGTCCGACCCTGAAGCTTTCTTT,TRBJ1-1,-,-,TRBV28
CASSQSGPGQGTDTQYF,TGTGCCAGCAGCCAATCGGGACCGGGACAGGGGACAGATACGCAGTATTTT,TRBJ2-3,-,TRBD1,TRBV4-2
CASSGNTLNYGYTF,TGTGCCAGCAGTGGTAACACCCTAAACTATGGCTACACCTTC,TRBJ1-2,-,-,TRBV28
CSVERPLTGAAFF,TGCAGCGTTGAAAGGCCCCTTACAGGGGCTGCTTTCTTT,TRBJ1-1,-,TRBD1,TRBV29-1
CASSYTRQGRFGGYTF,TGTGCCAGCAGTTACACCCGACAGGGGAGATTTGGTGGCTACACCTTC,TRBJ1-2,-,TRBD1,TRBV6-5
CRRQSRRSSYEQYF,TGCAGGAGACAATCCCGAAGGAGCTCCTACGAGCAGTACTTC,TRBJ2-7,-,-,TRBV20-1
CSARDPSYAQYF,TGCAGTGCTAGAGATCCCAGCTATGCGCAGTATTTT,TRBJ2-3,few,-,TRBV20-1
CASSLGQGLPDTQYF,TGTGCCAGCAGCCTCGGACAGGGGCTGCCAGATACGCAGTATTTT,TRBJ2-3,-,TRBD1,TRBV12-3/TRBV12-4
CASSVSSIDYTEAFF,TGTGCCAGCAGCGTCTCGTCAATTGACTACACTGAAGCTTTCTTT,TRBJ1-1,few,-,TRBV9
CASSLDQGAADEQYF,TGCGCCAGCAGCTTGGATCAGGGGGCAGCCGACGAGCAGTACTTC,TRBJ2-7,-,TRBD1,TRBV5-1
CASSLMEIANYGYTF,TGTGCCAGCAGCCTAATGGAGATAGCTAACTATGGCTACACCTTC,TRBJ1-2,many,-,TRBV7-9
CAGSLVAAESYNEQFF,TGCGCCGGCAGCTTGGTAGCAGCGGAATCCTACAATGAGCAGTTCTTC,TRBJ2-1,-,-,TRBV5-1
CASSRSSGNTEAFF,TGTGCCAGCAGCAGGTCCTCGGGGAACACTGAAGCTTTCTTT,TRBJ1-1,-,-,TRBV6-5